A selection of T cell receptor beta chains follows, all from one sample in a study of blood T cell repertoires in COVID-19. Some clones are missing from TCRdb's copy, which holds only in-frame ones; the method was immunoSEQ multiplex PCR. The sample yields about 50,000 clones, about 83% seen once. The source material was peripheral blood. The receptors here all came from a woman aged 60-75 years with acute or convalescent COVID-19. Each CDR3 is given with its conserved first and last residue. Fields, in order: J gene, clone size, D gene, V gene, CDR3 DNA, CDR3 protein. The D gene is left open where the match is weak. Clone size is shown for a subset of rows, as once, few, many or a class of expanded clone.

>TRBJ1-1|.|.|TRBV19
TGTGCCAGTAGGGACCACAGGGACTACCCTGAAGCTTTCTTT
CASRDHRDYPEAFF
>TRBJ2-3|.|.|TRBV6-4
TGTGCCAGCAGTGACTCTGGAGGGCCTGGCCCGGGGGTTACGCAGTATTTT
CASSDSGGPGPGVTQYF
>TRBJ1-2|.|.|TRBV5-8
TGTGCCAGCAGCTTGGGAGCTAGTATTTCTTTCTATGGCTACACCTTC
CASSLGASISFYGYTF
>TRBJ1-2|few|TRBD1|TRBV7-9
TGTGCCAGCAGCTCTAAACGGACAGGGGGTCAGGATGGCTACACCTTC
CASSSKRTGGQDGYTF
>TRBJ1-2|.|TRBD1|TRBV9
TGTGCCAGCAGCTCCCGGACAGGGGGGGTCCATCGCTACACCTTC
CASSSRTGGVHRYTF
>TRBJ1-1|.|.|TRBV7-7
TGTGCTAGCAGCCCCTGTTTCGTGCGGTTGAACACTGAAGCTTTCTTT
CASSPCFVRLNTEAFF
>TRBJ2-1|medium-sized|.|TRBV20-1
TGCAGTGCTAGAGATTCAAATGAGCAGTTCTTC
CSARDSNEQFF
>TRBJ2-5|.|TRBD2|TRBV7-7
TGTGCTAGCAGCCCGGGACTAGCGGGGGCCCAAGAGACCCAGTACTTC
CASSPGLAGAQETQYF
>TRBJ1-5|.|.|TRBV6-6
TGTGCCAGCAGTTACGAGACACGTAGCAATCAGCCCCAGCATTTT
CASSYETRSNQPQHF
>TRBJ1-6|.|TRBD1|TRBV25-1
TGTGCCAGCAGTGTTCTGGACAGGGAGAATTCACCCCTCCACTTT
CASSVLDRENSPLHF
>TRBJ1-5|.|.|TRBV6-6
TGTGCCAGCAGTTTACCGGGACAAGGTCAGCCCCAGCATTTT
CASSLPGQGQPQHF
>TRBJ2-3|once|.|TRBV7-3
TGTGCCAGCAGCTTAACGGCGGTTAGCACAGATACGCAGTATTTT
CASSLTAVSTDTQYF
>TRBJ1-6|.|.|TRBV6-5
TGTGCCAGCAGTTACTCGAACAGGGAGAATTCACCCCTCCACTTT
CASSYSNRENSPLHF
>TRBJ1-5|.|.|TRBV6-5
TGTGCCAGCACTTATTCAGGGGATCAGCCCCAGCATTTT
CASTYSGDQPQHF
>TRBJ1-2|.|.|TRBV6-1
TGTGCCAGCAGTGAAGGAGGGACTCACTATGGCTACACCTTC
CASSEGGTHYGYTF
>TRBJ2-5|.|TRBD1|TRBV24-1
TGTGCCACCAGTGACCTGAGGACAGGGGGCGTCGAGACCCAGTACTTC
CATSDLRTGGVETQYF
>TRBJ2-7|.|.|TRBV30
TGTGCCTGGCAGACAGGATGGGCGAACGAGCAGTACTTC
CAWQTGWANEQYF
>TRBJ2-3|.|TRBD2|TRBV9
TGTGCCAGCAGCGCCAAATTAGCGGGAGGGTTGGATACGCAGTATTTT
CASSAKLAGGLDTQYF
>TRBJ2-7|.|.|TRBV28
TGTGCCAGCAGTTTAGGGACATACCCCTACGAGCAGTACTTC
CASSLGTYPYEQYF
>TRBJ2-7|.|.|TRBV4-1
TGCGCCAGCAGCCAACTGCAGGGAAAACGGTACGAGCAGTACTTC
CASSQLQGKRYEQYF
>TRBJ1-3|.|TRBD1|TRBV19
TGTGCCAGTATCGGGACAGCGAAAGACACCATATATTTT
CASIGTAKDTIYF
>TRBJ1-6|.|TRBD1|TRBV5-1
TGCGCCAGCAGCTTGGGGACAGGGGACTATAATTCACCCCTCCACTTT
CASSLGTGDYNSPLHF
>TRBJ2-3|.|.|TRBV3-1/TRBV3-2
TGTGCCAGCAGCCTCAGCGTAGATACGCAGTATTTT
CASSLSVDTQYF
>TRBJ2-7|.|.|TRBV24-1
TGTGCCACCAGTGGCCCCCAGGGATCCGACTACGAGCAGTACTTC
CATSGPQGSDYEQYF